These T cell receptor beta chains were read from a single sample in a study of blood T cell repertoires in COVID-19. Produced via immunoSEQ multiplex PCR; TCRdb's table is partial and in-frame only. The data hold approximately 250,000 clones, with approximately 90% observed a single time. The sequencing sample was made of PBMCs or T cells enriched from blood (not recorded which). The receptors stem from a woman between 25 and 40 years old with acute COVID-19. The CDR3 runs from the conserved cysteine through the conserved F or W. The order of the fields is D gene, J gene, clone size, V gene, CDR3 protein, CDR3 DNA. The D gene is left open where the match is weak. Some rows mark clone size as missing; the rest say once, few, many or name a class of expanded clone.

D: TRBD2
J: TRBJ2-7
size: .
V: TRBV7-2
CDR3: CASSPRTSGAGGEQYF
DNA: TGTGCCAGCAGCCCACGGACTAGCGGGGCGGGGGGGGAGCAGTACTTC

D: TRBD2
J: TRBJ2-3
size: .
V: TRBV5-4
CDR3: CASSLAGVASGSTDTQYF
DNA: TGTGCCAGCAGCTTGGCAGGGGTGGCTAGCGGGTCAACAGATACGCAGTATTTT

D: TRBD1
J: TRBJ1-1
size: few
V: TRBV30
CDR3: CAWSWGIMTGSTEAFF
DNA: TGTGCCTGGAGTTGGGGGATAATGACAGGGAGCACTGAAGCTTTCTTT

D: .
J: TRBJ2-7
size: .
V: TRBV20-1
CDR3: CSAPGYYEQYF
DNA: TGCAGTGCCCCGGGGTACTACGAGCAGTACTTC

D: .
J: TRBJ2-7
size: .
V: TRBV11-2
CDR3: CASSLDRSHEQYF
DNA: TGTGCCAGCAGCTTAGATAGAAGTCACGAGCAGTACTTC

D: TRBD2
J: TRBJ2-3
size: .
V: TRBV10-2
CDR3: CASSEGLAPSRTDTQYF
DNA: TGCGCCAGCAGTGAAGGACTAGCCCCGTCTCGCACAGATACGCAGTATTTT

D: TRBD2
J: TRBJ2-1
size: .
V: TRBV5-1
CDR3: CASSLGTSGASSYNEQFF
DNA: TGCGCCAGCAGCTTGGGGACTAGCGGCGCTAGCTCCTACAATGAGCAGTTCTTC

D: .
J: TRBJ2-1
size: .
V: TRBV6-5
CDR3: CASRVGTNYNEQFF
DNA: TGTGCCAGCAGGGTGGGGACAAACTACAATGAGCAGTTCTTC

D: TRBD1
J: TRBJ1-1
size: .
V: TRBV25-1
CDR3: CASSGAGGMNTEAFF
DNA: TGTGCCAGCAGTGGAGCAGGGGGAATGAACACTGAAGCTTTCTTT

D: .
J: TRBJ2-3
size: .
V: TRBV9
CDR3: CASSKNAGQIGTDTQYF
DNA: TGTGCCAGCAGCAAAAACGCAGGACAGATAGGGACAGATACGCAGTATTTT

D: .
J: TRBJ2-2
size: .
V: TRBV3-1/TRBV3-2
CDR3: CASSQDPFDSTGELFF
DNA: TGTGCCAGCAGCCAAGACCCATTCGATAGCACCGGGGAGCTGTTTTTT

D: TRBD1
J: TRBJ1-5
size: few
V: TRBV25-1
CDR3: CASSEGGQGHSNQPQHF
DNA: TGTGCCAGCAGTGAAGGAGGACAGGGACATAGCAATCAGCCCCAGCATTTT

D: .
J: TRBJ1-2
size: .
V: TRBV7-9
CDR3: CASSQWGDGYTF
DNA: TGTGCCAGCAGCCAATGGGGGGATGGCTACACCTTC

D: .
J: TRBJ1-5
size: .
V: TRBV2
CDR3: CASRLTPYSNQPQHF
DNA: TGTGCCAGCAGGTTGACACCTTATAGCAATCAGCCCCAGCATTTT

D: .
J: TRBJ2-2
size: .
V: TRBV28
CDR3: CASSLSSDTGELFF
DNA: TGTGCCAGCAGTTTAAGTTCGGACACCGGGGAGCTGTTTTTT

D: .
J: TRBJ1-4
size: .
V: TRBV28
CDR3: CASTSGQGSEKLFF
DNA: TGTGCCAGCACCTCCGGGCAGGGTAGTGAAAAACTGTTTTTT

D: .
J: TRBJ2-5
size: .
V: TRBV19
CDR3: CASSIGYQETQYF
DNA: TGTGCCAGTAGTATCGGGTACCAAGAGACCCAGTACTTC

D: TRBD1
J: TRBJ1-1
size: .
V: TRBV28
CDR3: CASSTQLHRGASNTEAFF
DNA: TGTGCCAGCAGTACGCAACTCCACAGGGGGGCTTCGAACACTGAAGCTTTCTTT

D: .
J: TRBJ1-6
size: once
V: TRBV4-2
CDR3: CASSQAGPASPLHF
DNA: TGTGCCAGCAGCCAAGCAGGGCCCGCTTCACCCCTCCACTTT

D: TRBD2
J: TRBJ2-1
size: .
V: TRBV18
CDR3: CASSPLMSGRAHNEQFF
DNA: TGTGCCAGCTCACCACTTATGAGCGGGAGGGCCCACAATGAGCAGTTCTTC

D: .
J: TRBJ2-2
size: once
V: TRBV7-2
CDR3: CASSFLSPGTGELFF
DNA: TGTGCCAGCAGCTTCCTCTCCCCGGGGACCGGGGAGCTGTTTTTT

D: .
J: TRBJ2-6
size: .
V: TRBV10-3
CDR3: CAISESLPGSGANVLTF
DNA: TGTGCCATCAGTGAGTCTTTACCGGGCTCTGGGGCCAACGTCCTGACTTTC

D: .
J: TRBJ1-2
size: .
V: TRBV6-1
CDR3: CASSEAGLTAYGYTF
DNA: TGTGCCAGCAGTGAAGCAGGACTCACCGCATATGGCTACACCTTC